The clone carrying this T cell receptor beta chain was counted ten times or more. No antigen is known for it. These data belong to a study of blood T cells in healthy people across ages. Per germline, CDR1 SGHVS and CDR2 FQNEAQ. The CDR3 runs to 14 residues. Trimming pared 5 bases from V and 5 bases from J, leaving 15 bases between. It was with a sample-barcoded 5' primer and a J-beta primer mix that a second PCR of roughly 7 to 12 cycles was run. At least 2.5 million CDR3-containing paired-end reads were obtained per sample. Each CDR3 protein is one row after TCRdb ran MiXCR on the 5' RACE reads. The sample shows under 950,000 distinct CDR3 sequences, 22% of them seen only once. Study-level points and caveats: Higher diversity and more naive CD4+ cells were features of long-lived donors, compared to aged donors.

This receptor was taken from a man in his sixties or seventies in good health. The J gene is TRBJ2-5, the V gene TRBV7-8, with a possible D match to TRBD2 (5 bases). The specimen was blood. The CDR3, as DNA: TGTGCCAGCAGCGGCCGAGGGTCAGGTGAGACCCAGTACTTC. Protein: CASSGRGSGETQYF.